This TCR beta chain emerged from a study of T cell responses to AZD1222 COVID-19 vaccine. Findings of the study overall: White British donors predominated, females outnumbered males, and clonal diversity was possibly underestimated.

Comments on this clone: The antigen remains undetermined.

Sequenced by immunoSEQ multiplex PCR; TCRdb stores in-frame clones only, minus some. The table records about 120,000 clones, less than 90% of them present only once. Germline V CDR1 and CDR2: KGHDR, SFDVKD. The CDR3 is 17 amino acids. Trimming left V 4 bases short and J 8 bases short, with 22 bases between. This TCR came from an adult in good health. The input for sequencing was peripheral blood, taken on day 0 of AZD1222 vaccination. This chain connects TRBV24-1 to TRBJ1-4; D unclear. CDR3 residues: CATSDTSPNPLGEKLFF. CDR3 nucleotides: TGTGCCACCAGTGACACCTCTCCTAACCCCCTAGGGGAAAAACTGTTTTTT.